This T cell receptor (beta chain) emerged from a study of blood T cell repertoires in COVID-19. Study-wide context: T cells, B-cell-depleted T cells, or PBMCs supplied cDNA or gDNA.

Followed over time, Seattle patients had been enrolled while infection was active. Original methodology: Reference gene primer amplification yielded estimated nucleated cell counts. This table comes from immunoSEQ multiplex PCR, and its TCRdb copy is limited to in-frame clones, with some not included. V and J calls and clone size are given by that table; D and trimming were obtained from the DNA. This repertoire shows about 160,000 clones, 70% to 90% found once; its top ten account for under 7.5%. The sample taken for sequencing was peripheral blood. The TCR originated in a man aged 80 or over with COVID-19, enrolled during active disease.

CDR3 nucleotide sequence: TGCGCCAGCAGCTTGGCCGGACAGGAAGTCTATGGCTACACCTTC. It encodes CASSLAGQEVYGYTF. This chain uses TRBV5-1 with TRBJ1-2; 7 bases fit TRBD1. With V trimmed by 0 bases and J by 4 bases, 6 bases remained unmatched. Germline V CDR1 and CDR2: SGHRS, YFSETQ. This CDR3 has 15 residues.